The 26 T cell receptor beta chains given below trace back to one sample, sequenced in a study of blood T cell repertoires in COVID-19. TCRdb's copy holds only in-frame clones and misses some; the assay was immunoSEQ multiplex PCR. The sample holds 350,000 to 450,000 clones; 89% are singletons and the top ten take 1.5% to 2%. Sequenced material: PBMCs or T cells enriched from blood (not recorded which). The receptors derive from a woman in her thirties who had recovered from COVID-19.

The chain links TRBV30 to TRBJ1-5; no reliable D call. The CDR3 length is 14 residues. Trimming pared 1 base from V and 1 base from J, leaving 8 bases between. From germline, CDR1 is GTSNPN and CDR2 SVGIG (reference sequence). This CDR3 reads CAWSGGPSNQPQHF. The CDR3 DNA follows: TGTGCCTGGAGTGGAGGGCCGAGCAATCAGCCCCAGCATTTT.

This chain joins TRBV18 and TRBJ1-1; D might be TRBD1 (6 bases). This CDR3 region has 18 residues. The V end lost 3 bases, the J end lost 0 bases, and 20 bases lay between the germline ends. Germline CDR1 and CDR2: KGHSH and LQKENI. CDR3: CASSPLSPGQPMNTEAFF. CDR3 DNA: TGTGCCAGCTCACCTCTATCACCGGGACAACCTATGAACACTGAAGCTTTCTTT.

This chain links TRBV27 with TRBJ2-3, with TRBD1 matching over 7 bases. This CDR3 contains 16 residues. The J segment lost 0 bases and the V segment lost 4 bases, leaving 7 bases of the junction unmatched. CDR1 and CDR2 from the germline V gene are MNHEY and SMNVEV (reference sequence). DNA of the CDR3: TGTGCCAGCAGTTCGCAGGGGGTTACTAGCACAGATACGCAGTATTTT. Its protein is CASSSQGVTSTDTQYF.

The CDR3 nucleotides read TGTGCCAGCAGCTTAGCGGAGGGCCAGGGGGCGCTCGGTTGGTTTAACACTGAAGCTTTCTTT. It specifies CASSLAEGQGALGWFNTEAFF. This chain connects TRBV7-2 to TRBJ1-1; 8 positions match TRBD1. V lost 0 bases and J lost 2; bases outside the gene matches: 20. The CDR3 length is 21 residues. Germline V CDR1 and CDR2: SGHTA, FQGNSA.

The genes are TRBV5-1 and TRBJ1-1, with D possibly being TRBD1 (6 bases). The V gene lost 1 base and the J gene lost 1 base, with 8 bases spanning the gap. This CDR3 contains 14 residues. Germline V gene sequence: CDR1 SGHRS, CDR2 YFSETQ. The CDR3 is CASSLRTENTEAFF. CDR3 bases: TGCGCCAGCAGCTTGAGGACAGAGAACACTGAAGCTTTCTTT.

This clone was seen only once. The gene calls are TRBV19 and TRBJ2-1; TRBD1 aligns across 7 bases. The V gene's germline CDR1 is LNHDA and CDR2 SQIVND (reference sequence). The CDR3 spans 15 residues. With 5 bases clipped from V and 4 bases from J, the junction kept 8 bases outside the gene matches. The CDR3 reads CASSATGVTYNEQFF. CDR3 coding DNA: TGTGCCAGTAGTGCTACAGGGGTGACTTACAATGAGCAGTTCTTC.

The CDR3 here is CASSLAGTENTEAFF. CDR3 DNA: TGCGCCAGCAGCTTGGCGGGGACAGAGAACACTGAAGCTTTCTTT. The V and J genes are TRBV5-1 and TRBJ1-1; 7 bases map to TRBD1. Germline V gene data show CDR1 as SGHRS and CDR2 as YFSETQ. The CDR3 loop spans 15 amino acids. V was pared by 0 bases and J by 1 base, with 3 bases of the junction left unmatched.

Only a few counts were recorded for this clone. The gene calls are TRBV19 and TRBJ2-7, with 9 bases that match TRBD1. This CDR3 is built from 15 residues. Unmatched junction bases numbered 6, after V lost 6 bases and J lost 0 bases. CDR1 and CDR2 (germline): LNHDA, SQIVND (reference sequence). The CDR3 DNA is TGTGCCAGTAGCCCTACAGGGGGCTACTCCTACGAGCAGTACTTC. Translating gives CASSPTGGYSYEQYF.

This clone was seen once. V and J are TRBV10-3 and TRBJ1-4; D gene uncertain. This CDR3 region has 14 residues. The ends were cut back, 0 bases at V and 11 bases at J, with 13 bases in the middle. Per the germline V gene, CDR1 is ENHRY and CDR2 is SYGVKD. The CDR3 reads CAISESNGSGKLFF. CDR3 sequence (DNA): TGTGCCATCAGTGAGTCGAACGGCTCCGGGAAACTGTTTTTT.

The CDR3 DNA sequence: TGTGCCAGCAGTTTAAGGCCCCTGAGGGGCTACACCTTC. Translating gives CASSLRPLRGYTF. The rearrangement uses TRBV12-3 or TRBV12-4 and TRBJ1-2; D is unresolved. V lost 2 bases to trimming and J lost 8 bases, with 12 bases between them. This CDR3 is built from 13 residues.

The V gene is TRBV30, the J gene TRBJ1-1; a weak D match, TRBD1 (5 bases). There are 12 residues in the CDR3. Germline V gene sequence: CDR1 GTSNPN, CDR2 SVGIG (reference sequence). V lost 4 bases and J lost 2, with 8 bases in between. The DNA for the CDR3 is TGTGCCTGGACAGGACAAAACACTGAAGCTTTCTTT. Its translation is CAWTGQNTEAFF.

The chain carries TRBV4-1 and TRBJ1-2; TRBD1 is a possible D gene (6 bases). The CDR3 has 15 amino acids. V was clipped by 0 bases and J by 4 bases, with 12 bases between them. Germline values: CDR1 MGHRA, CDR2 YSYEKL. The CDR3 sequence: CASSQDQQGLYGYTF. The CDR3 nucleotides read TGCGCCAGCAGCCAAGATCAACAGGGTCTCTATGGCTACACCTTC.

This rearrangement joins TRBV10-1 to TRBJ2-1; D is perhaps TRBD2 (5 bases). V lost 3 bases and J lost 6, with 12 bases in between. Germline loops: CDR1 WNHNN, CDR2 SYGVQD (reference sequence). The CDR3 length is 14 residues. DNA of the CDR3: TGCGCCAGCAGTGATGAGGGAGTGAGCAATGAGCAGTTCTTC. Encoded protein: CASSDEGVSNEQFF.

The genes are TRBV11-3 and TRBJ1-4, with TRBD1 matching over 9 bases. This CDR3 contains 19 residues. Germline V gene sequence: CDR1 SGHNT, CDR2 YENEEA. J gave up 4 bases and V 4 bases, and 16 bases lay outside the gene matches. The CDR3 sequence: CASSSRHRDRAPGNEKLFF. CDR3 coding DNA: TGTGCCAGCAGCTCAAGACACCGGGACAGGGCACCGGGTAATGAAAAACTGTTTTTT. The full variable domain, with the rest looked up from reference TRBV11-3 and TRBJ1-4, is EAGVVQSPRYKIIEKKQPVAFWCNPISGHNTLYWYLQNLGQGPELLIRYENEEAVDDSQLPKDRFSAERLKGVDSTLKIQPAELGDSAVYLCASSSRHRDRAPGNEKLFFGSGTQLSVL.

The genes are TRBV6-5 and TRBJ2-7; TRBD2 agrees at 8 bases. The V gene end was trimmed by 11 bases and the J gene end by 0 bases; junction bases not matched to a gene: 9. The length of the CDR3 is 14 residues. CDR1 MNHEY and CDR2 SVGAGI come from the germline V gene. For the CDR3, the DNA is TGTGCCTCCTACGGGGGGGGCAGCTCCTACGAGCAGTACTTC. Translated: CASYGGGSSYEQYF.

This clone was seen just once. CDR3: CASSLLGQGGVEKLFF. The CDR3 DNA follows: TGTGCCAGCAGTCTCCTCGGACAGGGGGGAGTTGAAAAACTGTTTTTT. This chain joins TRBV6-2 or TRBV6-3 and TRBJ1-4; 10 bases fit TRBD1. The germline V gene has CDR1 MNHEY and CDR2 SVGEGT. V dropped 5 bases and J dropped 7; count of bases not matched to a gene: 10. The CDR3 loop spans 16 amino acids.

This chain joins TRBV3-1 (or the pseudogene TRBV3-2) and TRBJ2-7, with 9 bases lining up with TRBD2. The CDR3 consists of 16 residues. Germline values: CDR1 LGHDT, CDR2 YNNKEL (reference sequence). V dropped 3 bases and J dropped 0; count of bases not matched to a gene: 6. The CDR3 sequence: CASSHGLAGPSYEQYF. The CDR3 DNA is TGTGCCAGCAGCCACGGGCTAGCGGGACCCTCCTACGAGCAGTACTTC.

The V and J genes are TRBV25-1 and TRBJ2-1, with TRBD2 identical over 12 bases. CDR3 length equals 14 residues. V dropped 10 bases and J dropped 8; count of bases not matched to a gene: 9. Germline V gives CDR1 MGHDK, CDR2 SYGVNS. The CDR3 DNA follows: TGTGCCACCCAGACTAGCGGGAGTCTTGATGAGCAGTTCTTC. It yields the protein CATQTSGSLDEQFF.

The chain is built from TRBV19 and TRBJ2-7, with a weak D call TRBD1 (6 bases). CDR3 length: 14 residues. Germline values: CDR1 LNHDA, CDR2 SQIVND (reference sequence). The V end lost 5 bases, the J end lost 3 bases, and 14 bases lay between the germline ends. The CDR3 DNA sequence: TGTGCCAGTAGTCGGACTGGGGGCCTCTACGAGCAGTACTTC. Protein: CASSRTGGLYEQYF.

This clone was observed once. This chain uses TRBV28 with TRBJ2-7, with TRBD1 as a possible D gene (6 bases). The CDR3 consists of 15 residues. Germline V gene data show CDR1 as MDHEN and CDR2 as SYDVKM. V lost 2 bases to trimming and J lost 3 bases, with 14 bases between them. The CDR3 protein is CASSLPDSPIYEQYF. The CDR3 DNA reads TGTGCCAGCAGTTTACCGGACAGCCCCATCTACGAGCAGTACTTC.

This clone was observed a single time. The chain recombines TRBV6-5 with TRBJ2-7, with 10 bases that match TRBD1. Germline V gene sequence: CDR1 MNHEY, CDR2 SVGAGI. The CDR3 loop spans 15 amino acids. The V and J ends lost 0 bases and 12 bases, in that order; junction bases with no gene match: 11. This CDR3 is CASSYSNDRGLLGYF. The CDR3 coding sequence is TGTGCCAGCAGTTACTCGAATGACAGGGGGCTTCTGGGGTACTTC.

This clone has just one count. The rearrangement links TRBV3-1 (or the pseudogene TRBV3-2) to TRBJ1-4; D call uncertain. Germline-derived CDR1 and CDR2 are LGHDT and YNNKEL (reference sequence). The CDR3 is 18 residues long. The V end was cut by 1 base, the J end by 5 bases, with 20 bases between. Here the CDR3 DNA reads TGTGCCAGCAGCCAAGCGGTCGCCTGGGCAGGTTCAAATGAAAAACTGTTTTTT. As protein: CASSQAVAWAGSNEKLFF.

The CDR3, as DNA: TGTGCCAGTAGTCCAAGGGGGCTCAACTATGGCTACACCTTC. It specifies CASSPRGLNYGYTF. The chain is built from TRBV19 and TRBJ1-2; 7 nucleotides match TRBD1. The germline V gene has CDR1 LNHDA and CDR2 SQIVND (reference sequence). Trimming at V came to 5 bases and at J to 2 bases, leaving 5 bases not matched to a gene. The length of the CDR3 is 14 residues.

CDR3 loop: CASSRRTGGAGNTGELFF. The CDR3 coding sequence is TGTGCCAGCAGCCGACGTACAGGGGGCGCGGGGAACACCGGGGAGCTGTTTTTT. This sequence joins TRBV7-8 and TRBJ2-2; 9 bases map to TRBD1. Trimming took 5 bases from V and 1 from J; bases not matched to a gene: 11. The CDR3 covers 18 residues. Germline V gives CDR1 SGHVS, CDR2 FQNEAQ.

This sequence joins TRBV23-1 and TRBJ2-2, with 16 nucleotides matching TRBD2. TRBV23-1 is designated an ORF whose function remains uncertain. V lost 2 bases to trimming and J lost 6 bases; unmatched junction nucleotides: 6. The CDR3 extends over 18 amino acids. CDR3 coding DNA: TGCGCCAGCAGTCAAGGGACTAGCGGGAGGGCGGTGCCCGGGGAGCTGTTTTTT. This codes for CASSQGTSGRAVPGELFF.

This chain links TRBV27 with TRBJ1-5, with TRBD1 as a possible D gene (5 bases). Trimming took off 6 bases at V and 9 bases at J, with 18 bases between the two ends. Germline CDR1 reads MNHEY; CDR2 reads SMNVEV (reference sequence). The CDR3 has 14 residues. CDR3 protein: CASRAGQIDRPQHF. The CDR3 bases are TGTGCCAGCAGGGCAGGGCAAATTGATCGGCCCCAGCATTTT.